This T cell receptor beta chain is from a study of vaccination and CD4 T cells after COVID-19. Overall study results and limits: Analysis of convalescent patients found that 304 of 307 vaccine-specific clones were spike mono-reactive.

Treatment of the sample: roughly 11-day PBMC culture with coronavirus spike peptide pools or control peptides (ViraFEST assay). The ViraFEST method relied on peptide pools to expand antigen-specific T cells, followed by TCR sequencing. At the Johns Hopkins FTIC core, DNA taken from cultured CD4+ T cells was sequenced by way of the Oncomine TCR Beta short-read assay. Cultures of CD4+ T cells served as the source for extracting genomic DNA. TCRdb processed the PCR reads anew with MiXCR; each CDR3 protein has one entry. The table has just under 8,500 distinct CDR3 sequences, roughly three quarters seen once. This clonotype rates as medium-sized. What it binds is not known. In germline, CDR1 is DFQATT, CDR2 SNEGSKA (reference sequence). This CDR3 contains 13 residues. V was shortened by 3 bases and J by 4 bases, with 12 bases between the two germline ends.

The receptor was derived from a human donor who had recovered from COVID-19. The rearrangement links TRBV20-1 to TRBJ1-2; D is uncertain. Sequencing used CD4+ T cells from blood, cultured in vitro. CDR3 in amino acids: CSARTHSGYGYTF. DNA of the CDR3: TGCAGTGCTAGGACTCACTCGGGCTATGGCTACACCTTC.